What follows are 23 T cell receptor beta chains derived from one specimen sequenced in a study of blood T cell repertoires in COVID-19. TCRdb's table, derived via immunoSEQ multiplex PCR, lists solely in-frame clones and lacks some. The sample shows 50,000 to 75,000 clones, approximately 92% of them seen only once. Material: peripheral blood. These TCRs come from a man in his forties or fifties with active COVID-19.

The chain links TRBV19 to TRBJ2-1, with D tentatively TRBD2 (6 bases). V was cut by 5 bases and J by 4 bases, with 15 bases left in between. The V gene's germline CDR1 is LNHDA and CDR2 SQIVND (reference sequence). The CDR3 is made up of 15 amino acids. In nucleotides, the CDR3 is TGTGCCAGTAGTGTGGACCGGGACTCGTACAATGAGCAGTTCTTC. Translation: CASSVDRDSYNEQFF.

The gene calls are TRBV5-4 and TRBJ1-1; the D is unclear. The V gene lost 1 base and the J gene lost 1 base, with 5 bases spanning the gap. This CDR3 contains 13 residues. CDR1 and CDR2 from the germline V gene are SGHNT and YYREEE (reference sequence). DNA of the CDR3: TGTGCCAGCAGCTTGTTACAGAACACTGAAGCTTTCTTT. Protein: CASSLLQNTEAFF.

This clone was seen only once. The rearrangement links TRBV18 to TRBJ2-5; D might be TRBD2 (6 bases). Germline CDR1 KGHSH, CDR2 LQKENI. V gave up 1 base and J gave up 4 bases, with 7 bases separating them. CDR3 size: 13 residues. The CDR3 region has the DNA TGTGCCAGCTCACCACGACTAGTAGAGACCCAGTACTTC. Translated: CASSPRLVETQYF.

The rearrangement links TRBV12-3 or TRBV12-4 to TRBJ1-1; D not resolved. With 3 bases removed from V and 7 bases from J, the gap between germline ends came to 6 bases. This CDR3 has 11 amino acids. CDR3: CASSLGVEAFF. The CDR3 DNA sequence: TGTGCCAGCAGTTTGGGAGTTGAAGCTTTCTTT.

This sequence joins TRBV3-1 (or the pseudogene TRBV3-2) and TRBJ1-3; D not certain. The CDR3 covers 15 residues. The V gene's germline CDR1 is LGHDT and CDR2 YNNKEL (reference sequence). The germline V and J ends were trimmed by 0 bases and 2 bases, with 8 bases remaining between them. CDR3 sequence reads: CASSQDQSAGNTIYF. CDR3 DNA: TGTGCCAGCAGCCAAGATCAGTCCGCTGGAAACACCATATATTTT.

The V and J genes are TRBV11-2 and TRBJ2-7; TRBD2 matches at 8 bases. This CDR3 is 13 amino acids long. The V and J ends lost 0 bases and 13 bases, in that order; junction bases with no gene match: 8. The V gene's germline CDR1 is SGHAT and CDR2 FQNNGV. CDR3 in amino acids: CASSLEPVSGTYF. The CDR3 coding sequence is TGTGCCAGCAGCTTAGAGCCTGTTAGCGGGACCTACTTC.

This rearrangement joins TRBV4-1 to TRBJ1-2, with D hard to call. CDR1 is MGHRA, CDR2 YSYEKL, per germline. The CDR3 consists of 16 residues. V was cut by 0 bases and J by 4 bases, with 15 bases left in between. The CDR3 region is CASSQDFRAEGYGYTF. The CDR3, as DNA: TGCGCCAGCAGCCAAGATTTCCGAGCAGAGGGCTATGGCTACACCTTC.

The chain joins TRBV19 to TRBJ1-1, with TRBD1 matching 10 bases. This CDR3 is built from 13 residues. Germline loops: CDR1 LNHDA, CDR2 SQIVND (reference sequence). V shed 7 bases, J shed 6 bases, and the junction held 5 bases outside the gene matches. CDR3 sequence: CASIGTGEAEAFF. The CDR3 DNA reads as TGTGCCAGTATTGGGACAGGGGAGGCTGAAGCTTTCTTT. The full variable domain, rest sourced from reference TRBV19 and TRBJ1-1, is DGGITQSPKYLFRKEGQNVTLSCEQNLNHDAMYWYRQDPGQGLRLIYYSQIVNDFQKGDIAEGYSVSREKKESFPLTVTSAQKNPTAFYLCASIGTGEAEAFFGQGTRLTVV.

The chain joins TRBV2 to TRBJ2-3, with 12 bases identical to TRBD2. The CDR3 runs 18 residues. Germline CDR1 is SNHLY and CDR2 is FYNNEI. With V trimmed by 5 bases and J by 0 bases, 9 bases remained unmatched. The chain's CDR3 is CASSHLAGGIASTDTQYF. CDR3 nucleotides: TGTGCCAGCAGTCATCTAGCGGGAGGGATAGCTAGCACAGATACGCAGTATTTT.

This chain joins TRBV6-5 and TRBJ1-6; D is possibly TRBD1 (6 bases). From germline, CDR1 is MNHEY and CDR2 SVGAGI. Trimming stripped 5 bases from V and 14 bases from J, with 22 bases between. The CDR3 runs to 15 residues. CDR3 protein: CASSTGGLSWGALHF. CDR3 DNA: TGTGCCAGCAGTACCGGGGGGCTGAGTTGGGGAGCCCTCCACTTT.

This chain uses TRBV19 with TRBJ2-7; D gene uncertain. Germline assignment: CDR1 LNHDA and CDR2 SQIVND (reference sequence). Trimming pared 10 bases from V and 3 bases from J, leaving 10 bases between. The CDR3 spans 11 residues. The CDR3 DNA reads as TGTGCCACCCAAACAGACTACGAGCAGTACTTC. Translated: CATQTDYEQYF. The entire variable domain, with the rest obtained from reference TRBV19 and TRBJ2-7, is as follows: DGGITQSPKYLFRKEGQNVTLSCEQNLNHDAMYWYRQDPGQGLRLIYYSQIVNDFQKGDIAEGYSVSREKKESFPLTVTSAQKNPTAFYLCATQTDYEQYFGPGTRLTVT.

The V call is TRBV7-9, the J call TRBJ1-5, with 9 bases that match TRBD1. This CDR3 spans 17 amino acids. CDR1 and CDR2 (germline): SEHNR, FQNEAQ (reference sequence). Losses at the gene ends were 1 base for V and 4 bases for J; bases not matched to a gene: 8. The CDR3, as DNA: TGTGCCAGCAGCTTAGGGACAGGGGTTGTCGAAAATCAGCCCCAGCATTTT. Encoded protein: CASSLGTGVVENQPQHF.

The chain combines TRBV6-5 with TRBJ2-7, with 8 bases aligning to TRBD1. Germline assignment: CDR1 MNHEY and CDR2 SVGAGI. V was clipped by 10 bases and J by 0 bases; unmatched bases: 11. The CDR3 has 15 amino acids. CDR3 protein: CATWAPGTGSYEQYF. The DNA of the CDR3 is TGTGCCACCTGGGCGCCCGGGACAGGCTCCTACGAGCAGTACTTC.

This chain's CDR3 is CATSMGQGLLGYGYTF. The CDR3 DNA reads as TGTGCCACCAGCATGGGACAGGGGTTACTAGGCTATGGCTACACCTTC. The V gene is TRBV15, the J gene TRBJ1-2, with 10 bases matching TRBD1. The CDR3 totals 16 residues. V shed 4 bases, J shed 4 bases, and the junction held 9 bases outside the gene matches. The V gene's germline CDR1 is LNHNV and CDR2 YYDKDF (reference sequence). The variable domain in full, with the rest retrieved from reference TRBV15 and TRBJ1-2, is DAMVIQNPRYQVTQFGKPVTLSCSQTLNHNVMYWYQQKSSQAPKLLFHYYDKDFNNEADTPDNFQSRRPNTSFCFLDIRSPGLGDTAMYLCATSMGQGLLGYGYTFGSGTRLTVV.

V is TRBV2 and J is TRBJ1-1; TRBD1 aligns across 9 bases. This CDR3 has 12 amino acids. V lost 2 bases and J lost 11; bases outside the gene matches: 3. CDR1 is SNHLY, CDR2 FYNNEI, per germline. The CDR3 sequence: CASSETGGPAFF. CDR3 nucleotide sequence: TGTGCCAGCAGTGAAACAGGGGGCCCGGCTTTCTTT.

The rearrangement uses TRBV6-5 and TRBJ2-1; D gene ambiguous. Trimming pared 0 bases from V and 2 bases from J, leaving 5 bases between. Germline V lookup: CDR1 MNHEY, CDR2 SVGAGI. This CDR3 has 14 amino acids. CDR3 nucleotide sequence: TGTGCCAGCAGTTACTCGCCAGCCTACAATGAGCAGTTCTTC. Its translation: CASSYSPAYNEQFF.

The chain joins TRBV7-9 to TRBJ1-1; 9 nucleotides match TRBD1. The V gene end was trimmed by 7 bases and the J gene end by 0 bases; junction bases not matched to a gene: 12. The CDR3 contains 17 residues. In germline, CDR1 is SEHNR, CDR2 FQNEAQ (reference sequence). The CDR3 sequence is CASTRTGAGIMNTEAFF. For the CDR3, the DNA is TGTGCCAGCACACGGACAGGGGCCGGGATCATGAACACTGAAGCTTTCTTT.

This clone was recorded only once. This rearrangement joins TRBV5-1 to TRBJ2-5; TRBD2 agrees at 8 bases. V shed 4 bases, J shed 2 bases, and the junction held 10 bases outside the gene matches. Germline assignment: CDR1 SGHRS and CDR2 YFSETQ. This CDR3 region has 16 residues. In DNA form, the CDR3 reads TGCGCCAGCAGCGGAGGTGGGAGCGGGAGACAAGAGACCCAGTACTTC. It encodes CASSGGGSGRQETQYF.

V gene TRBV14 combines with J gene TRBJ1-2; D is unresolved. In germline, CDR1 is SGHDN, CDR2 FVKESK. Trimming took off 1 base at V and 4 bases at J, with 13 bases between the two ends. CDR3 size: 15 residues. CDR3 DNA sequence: TGTGCCAGCAGCCAAGGTGCCGGAGCAGTCTATGGCTACACCTTC. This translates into CASSQGAGAVYGYTF.

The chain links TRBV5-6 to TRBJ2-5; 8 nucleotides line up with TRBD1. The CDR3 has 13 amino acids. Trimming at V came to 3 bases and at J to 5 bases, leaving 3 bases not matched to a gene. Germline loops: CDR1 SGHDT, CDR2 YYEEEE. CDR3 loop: CASSWTGLETQYF. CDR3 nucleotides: TGTGCCAGCAGCTGGACAGGGTTGGAGACCCAGTACTTC.

CDR3 region: CASSLRKGQNTEAFF. The DNA of the CDR3 is TGTGCCAGCAGCTTAAGGAAGGGGCAGAACACTGAAGCTTTCTTT. The chain combines TRBV7-3 with TRBJ1-1; D perhaps matches TRBD1 (5 bases). The germline CDR1 and CDR2 sequences are SGHTA and FQGTGA. V lost 1 base to trimming and J lost 1 base, with 10 bases between them. This CDR3 comprises 15 residues.

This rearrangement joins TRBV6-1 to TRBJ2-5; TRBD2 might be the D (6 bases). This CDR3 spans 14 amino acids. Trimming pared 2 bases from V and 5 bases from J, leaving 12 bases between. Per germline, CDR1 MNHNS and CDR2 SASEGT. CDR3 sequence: CASSEHAGGETQYF. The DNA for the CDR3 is TGTGCCAGCAGTGAACATGCCGGAGGGGAGACCCAGTACTTC.

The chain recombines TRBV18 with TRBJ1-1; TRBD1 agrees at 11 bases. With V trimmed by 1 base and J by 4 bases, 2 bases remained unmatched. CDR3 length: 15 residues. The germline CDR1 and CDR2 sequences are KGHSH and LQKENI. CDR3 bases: TGTGCCAGCTCACCACGAGGACAGGGGGCCACTGAAGCTTTCTTT. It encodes CASSPRGQGATEAFF.